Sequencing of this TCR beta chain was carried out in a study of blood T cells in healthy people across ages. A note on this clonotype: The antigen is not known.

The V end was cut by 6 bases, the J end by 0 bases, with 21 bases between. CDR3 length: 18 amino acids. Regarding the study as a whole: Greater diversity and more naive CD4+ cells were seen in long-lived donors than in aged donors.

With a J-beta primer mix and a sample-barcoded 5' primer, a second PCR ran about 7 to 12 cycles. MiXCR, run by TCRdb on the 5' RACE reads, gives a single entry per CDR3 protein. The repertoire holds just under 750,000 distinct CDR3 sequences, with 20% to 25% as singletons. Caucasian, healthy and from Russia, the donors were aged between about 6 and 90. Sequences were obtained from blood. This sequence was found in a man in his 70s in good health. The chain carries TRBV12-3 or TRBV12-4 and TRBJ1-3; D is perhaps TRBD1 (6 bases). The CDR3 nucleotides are TGTGCCAGCAGCAGTTTGGCATTGGGGGCGGTCTCTGGAAACACCATATATTTT. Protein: CASSSLALGAVSGNTIYF.